Each of the 20 T cell receptor beta chains below was sequenced from the same sample in a study of T cell responses to AZD1222 COVID-19 vaccine. Profiled with immunoSEQ multiplex PCR; TCRdb holds only in-frame clones, not every one. The data hold under 150,000 clones, with 93% observed a single time. The sequencing used peripheral blood, collected on day 0 of AZD1222 vaccination. Source of these receptors: an adult in good health.

V usage is TRBV28 and J usage is TRBJ2-2, with 10 nucleotides matching TRBD2. Unmatched junction bases numbered 13, after V lost 4 bases and J lost 5 bases. This CDR3 region has 18 residues. Germline CDR1 reads MDHEN; CDR2 reads SYDVKM. The CDR3, as DNA: TGTGCCAGCAGTTCCCTCACCTCTAGCGGGAGAAAAACCGGGGAGCTGTTTTTT. Translation: CASSSLTSSGRKTGELFF.

Worth noting for this clone: A read error may account for a junction end that differs from germline. The V and J genes are TRBV15 and TRBJ2-7; 13 nucleotides agree with TRBD2. The CDR3 sequence is 17 residues long. Per the germline V gene, CDR1 is LNHNV and CDR2 is YYDKDF (reference sequence). The chain's CDR3 is CATSRDGTSGTSHEQYF. The DNA for the CDR3 is TGTGCCACCAGCAGAGACGGGACTAGCGGGACCTCCCACGAGCAGTACTTC. Using reference TRBV15 and TRBJ2-7 for the parts outside the CDR3, the full variable domain is DAMVIQNPRYQVTQFGKPVTLSCSQTLNHNVMYWYQQKSSQAPKLLFHYYDKDFNNEADTPDNFQSRRPNTSFCFLDIRSPGLGDTAMYLCATSRDGTSGTSHEQYFGPGTRLTVT.

This chain uses TRBV28 with TRBJ1-3; no firm D call. The germline gives CDR1 MDHEN, CDR2 SYDVKM. The ends were cut back, 6 bases at V and 2 bases at J, with 8 bases in the middle. CDR3 length: 13 amino acids. The CDR3 nucleotides are TGTGCCAGCAGGAGCAGGACTGGAAACACCATATATTTT. Amino acids: CASRSRTGNTIYF.

The rearrangement links TRBV5-4 to TRBJ2-1, with D perhaps matching TRBD1 (5 bases). CDR3 length: 14 amino acids. Germline CDR1 reads SGHNT; CDR2 reads YYREEE (reference sequence). The V and J ends lost 0 bases and 8 bases respectively, with 12 bases between them. The CDR3 here is CASSLGRRGDEQFF. The CDR3 DNA reads as TGTGCCAGCAGCTTGGGCAGAAGGGGCGATGAGCAGTTCTTC.

This sequence joins TRBV5-1 and TRBJ2-1, with D uncertain. The CDR3 is 14 amino acids. Deletions cut 9 bases from V and 3 bases from J, with 16 bases between. CDR1 and CDR2 (germline): SGHRS, YFSETQ. CDR3 nucleotide sequence: TGCGCCACCTCCAGCAGCCGAGACTACAATGAGCAGTTCTTC. It codes for CATSSSRDYNEQFF. Combining the CDR3 with reference TRBV5-1 and TRBJ2-1 gives the whole variable domain KAGVTQTPRYLIKTRGQQVTLSCSPISGHRSVSWYQQTPGQGLQFLFEYFSETQRNKGNFPGRFSGRQFSNSRSEMNVSTLELGDSALYLCATSSSRDYNEQFFGPGTRLTVL.

J is TRBJ2-1 and V is TRBV4-2; tentatively, D is TRBD1 (6 bases). Germline V gene lookup returns CDR1 LGHNA and CDR2 YNFKEQ. Trimming took 4 bases from V and 6 from J, leaving 13 bases between them. The CDR3 consists of 14 residues. The CDR3 is CASSRPRGTNEQFF. The CDR3 DNA follows: TGTGCCAGCAGCCGACCAAGGGGGACCAATGAGCAGTTCTTC.

CDR3 nucleotide sequence: TGTGCCAGCAGTGGGGGAATGAACGGCTACACCTTC. It specifies CASSGGMNGYTF. V is TRBV5-4 and J is TRBJ1-2; a weak D match, TRBD1 (5 bases). Germline-derived CDR1 and CDR2 are SGHNT and YYREEE (reference sequence). CDR3 size: 12 residues. Trimming removed 5 bases from V and 8 bases from J, with 13 bases in between. Variable domain in full (rest from reference TRBV5-4 and TRBJ1-2): ETGVTQSPTHLIKTRGQQVTLRCSSQSGHNTVSWYQQALGQGPQFIFQYYREEENGRGNFPPRFSGLQFPNYSSELNVNALELDDSALYLCASSGGMNGYTFGSGTRLTVV.

V gene TRBV23-1 combines with J gene TRBJ2-7; 15 positions agree with TRBD2. TRBV23-1 is filed as an ORF, its function uncertain. After removal of 3 bases from V and 0 bases from J, the junction contained 15 bases not matched to a gene. The CDR3 sequence is 21 residues long. CDR3 sequence: CASSHPGTSGRILSSSYEQYF. CDR3 coding DNA: TGCGCCAGCAGTCACCCCGGGACTAGCGGGAGGATCCTAAGTAGCTCCTACGAGCAGTACTTC.

The chain employs TRBV11-2 and TRBJ1-2, with TRBD1 matching over 8 bases. With 5 bases clipped from V and 4 bases from J, the junction kept 3 bases outside the gene matches. Germline CDR1 and CDR2: SGHAT and FQNNGV. The CDR3 runs to 13 residues. CDR3 amino acids: CASSPTGGYGYTF. The CDR3 DNA is TGTGCCAGCAGCCCTACAGGGGGCTATGGCTACACCTTC. Using reference TRBV11-2 and TRBJ1-2 for the parts outside the CDR3, the full variable domain is EAGVAQSPRYKIIEKRQSVAFWCNPISGHATLYWYQQILGQGPKLLIQFQNNGVVDDSQLPKDRFSAERLKGVDSTLKIQPAKLEDSAVYLCASSPTGGYGYTFGSGTRLTVV.

The chain has TRBV14 and TRBJ2-7, with a possible D match to TRBD1 (6 bases). V was cut by 3 bases and J by 2 bases, with 20 bases left in between. Germline V gene lookup returns CDR1 SGHDN and CDR2 FVKESK. The CDR3 totals 17 residues. CDR3 sequence: CASSQTKHRAPPYEQYF. The CDR3, as DNA: TGTGCCAGCAGCCAGACTAAACACAGGGCCCCCCCCTACGAGCAGTACTTC.

The chain uses TRBV7-3 and TRBJ2-2; D remains unclear. Germline V gene lookup returns CDR1 SGHTA and CDR2 FQGTGA. CDR3 length equals 13 residues. V dropped 3 bases and J dropped 7 bases, with 9 bases sitting between them. The CDR3 spells CASSLSVGGELFF. For the CDR3, the DNA is TGTGCCAGCAGCTTGTCGGTGGGCGGGGAGCTGTTTTTT.

The chain has TRBV7-9 and TRBJ2-2; 9 bases agree with TRBD2. J was trimmed by 5 bases and V by 0 bases; bases with no gene match: 10. CDR1 is SEHNR, CDR2 FQNEAQ, per germline (reference sequence). The CDR3 contains 18 residues. The CDR3 sequence is CASSLARVVAGETGELFF. DNA of the CDR3: TGTGCCAGCAGCTTAGCGCGGGTAGTAGCGGGAGAAACCGGGGAGCTGTTTTTT.

The chain combines TRBV29-1 with TRBJ1-1; D unresolved. The CDR3 spans 11 residues. Trimming pared 7 bases from V and 1 base from J, leaving 7 bases between. Germline CDR1 SQVTM, CDR2 ANQGSEA. In nucleotides, the CDR3 is TGCAGCGGAGGAGGGAACACTGAAGCTTTCTTT. Its translation is CSGGGNTEAFF. The whole variable domain, filled in from reference TRBV29-1 and TRBJ1-1, reads SAVISQKPSRDICQRGTSLTIQCQVDSQVTMMFWYRQQPGQSLTLIATANQGSEATYESGFVIDKFPISRPNLTFSTLTVSNMSPEDSSIYLCSGGGNTEAFFGQGTRLTVV.

CDR3 nucleotide sequence: TGTGCCTGGAGTGAGGCTGAGACCCAGTACTTC. It translates to CAWSEAETQYF. The genes are TRBV30 and TRBJ2-5; D uncertain. The V and J ends lost 1 base and 5 bases respectively, with 5 bases between them. The CDR3 runs 11 residues. CDR1 is GTSNPN, CDR2 SVGIG, per germline (reference sequence).

The genes are TRBV29-1 and TRBJ2-3; possibly TRBD1 for D (6 bases). The CDR3 contains 15 residues. Looked up from germline, CDR1 is SQVTM and CDR2 is ANQGSEA. Trimming removed 5 bases from V and 2 bases from J, with 17 bases in between. This CDR3 is CSVTLTGAFTDTQYF. DNA for the CDR3: TGCAGCGTTACTCTGACAGGAGCTTTCACAGATACGCAGTATTTT.

The chain recombines TRBV19 with TRBJ2-7, with D unclear. Germline CDR1 is LNHDA and CDR2 is SQIVND (reference sequence). This CDR3 is built from 12 residues. The ends were cut back, 3 bases at V and 6 bases at J, with 9 bases in the middle. The CDR3: CASSIQVGEQYF. The CDR3 DNA reads as TGTGCCAGTAGTATCCAGGTAGGCGAGCAGTACTTC.

This clone came up once. This chain uses TRBV5-8 with TRBJ1-3; the D gene is possibly TRBD1 (5 bases). The V end was cut by 0 bases, the J end by 0 bases, with 7 bases between. Per the germline V gene, CDR1 is SGHTS and CDR2 is YDEGEE. The CDR3 is 15 residues long. The chain's CDR3 is CASSLGGTSGNTIYF. The CDR3 DNA is TGTGCCAGCAGCTTGGGCGGGACCTCTGGAAACACCATATATTTT.

This chain links TRBV18 with TRBJ1-2, with 9 bases identical to TRBD1. V dropped 3 bases and J dropped 6; count of bases not matched to a gene: 5. Germline V gene sequence: CDR1 KGHSH, CDR2 LQKENI. The CDR3 runs to 14 residues. This CDR3 is CASSPGDRVNGYTF. CDR3 DNA: TGTGCCAGCTCACCGGGGGACAGGGTCAATGGCTACACCTTC.

The chain is built from TRBV5-5 and TRBJ2-1; D is uncertain. V lost 0 bases and J 5 bases, leaving 6 bases between the germline ends. The germline V gene encodes CDR1 SGHKS and CDR2 YYEKEE (reference sequence). The CDR3 sequence is 13 residues long. CDR3 protein: CASSLGIDNEQFF. The CDR3 DNA is TGTGCCAGCAGCTTGGGAATCGACAATGAGCAGTTCTTC.

The V gene is TRBV30, the J gene TRBJ2-2, with 10 bases matching TRBD1. V was clipped by 6 bases and J by 5 bases; unmatched bases: 6. The germline V gene has CDR1 GTSNPN and CDR2 SVGIG (reference sequence). The CDR3 is 14 residues long. CDR3 protein: CACSGTGETGELFF. Written as DNA, the CDR3 is TGTGCCTGTTCCGGGACAGGGGAGACCGGGGAGCTGTTTTTT. Complete variable domain (other parts from reference TRBV30 and TRBJ2-2): SQTIHQWPATLVQPVGSPLSLECTVEGTSNPNLYWYRQAAGRGLQLLFYSVGIGQISSEVPQNLSASRPQDRQFILSSKKLLLSDSGFYLCACSGTGETGELFFGEGSRLTVL.